This TCR beta chain was found in a study of blood T cell repertoires in COVID-19. The repertoire was sequenced with immunoSEQ multiplex PCR; TCRdb's copy has only in-frame clones and lacks some. The sample contains 150,000 to 200,000 clones, around 89% of which appear only once. Participant reports of clinical history set cohort assignment. For recovered donors of Cohort 3, there were two negative PCRs, clearance, or symptom resolution. The V gene's germline CDR1 is SNHLY and CDR2 FYNNEI. Germline trimming cut 5 bases from V and 4 bases from J; bases unmatched to any gene: 6. The CDR3 loop spans 14 amino acids.

The sequence was obtained from a woman aged 18 to 35 who had recovered from COVID-19. The material sequenced was PBMCs or T cells enriched from blood (not recorded which). The chain combines TRBV2 with TRBJ1-2; TRBD1 agrees at 8 bases. The CDR3 nucleotides read TGTGCCAGCAGTTACGACAGGGGCAGCTATGGCTACACCTTC. This codes for CASSYDRGSYGYTF. Full variable domain (remainder filled in from reference TRBV2 and TRBJ1-2): EPEVTQTPSHQVTQMGQEVILRCVPISNHLYFYWYRQILGQKVEFLVSFYNNEISEKSEIFDDQFSVERPDGSNFTLKIRSTKLEDSAMYFCASSYDRGSYGYTFGSGTRLTVV.